This T cell receptor (beta chain) is from a study of blood T cell repertoires in COVID-19. As for the study in general: The United States, Italy and Spain provided the acute and convalescent COVID-19 samples. T cells, B-cell-depleted T cells, or PBMCs provided the cDNA or gDNA that served as material.

Per the study methods: Reference gene primer amplification in the assay estimated nucleated cell counts. Repertoires were generated with immunoSEQ multiplex PCR, while TCRdb's copy carries only in-frame clones and drops some. The V and J calls and clone size are taken from that table; D and trimming were inferred from the DNA. The sample gives fewer than 350,000 clones, 85% of which show up once; 7.2% is in the top ten. The clonotype was recovered from a human donor in a cohort sampled during active COVID-19. The material sequenced was peripheral blood.

The CDR3 DNA reads TGTGCCAGCATGCGGACAACAGGGTCTGGGGCCAACGTCCTGACTTTC. This codes for CASMRTTGSGANVLTF. The chain uses TRBV27 and TRBJ2-6; possible D gene TRBD1, 6 bases. CDR3 length: 16 amino acids. V was cut by 7 bases and J by 1 base, with 14 bases left in between. Per the germline V gene, CDR1 is MNHEY and CDR2 is SMNVEV (reference sequence).